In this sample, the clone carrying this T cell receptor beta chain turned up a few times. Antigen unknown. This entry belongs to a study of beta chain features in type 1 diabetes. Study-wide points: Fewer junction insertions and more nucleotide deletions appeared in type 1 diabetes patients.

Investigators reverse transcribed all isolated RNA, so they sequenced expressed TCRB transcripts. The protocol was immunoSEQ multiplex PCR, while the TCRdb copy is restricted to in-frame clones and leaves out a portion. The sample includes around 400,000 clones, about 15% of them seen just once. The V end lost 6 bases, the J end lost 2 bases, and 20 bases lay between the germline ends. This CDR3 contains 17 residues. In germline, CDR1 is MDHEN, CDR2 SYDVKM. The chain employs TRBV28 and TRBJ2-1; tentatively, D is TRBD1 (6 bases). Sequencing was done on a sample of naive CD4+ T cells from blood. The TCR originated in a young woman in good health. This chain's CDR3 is CASSSEGSGGPYNEQFF. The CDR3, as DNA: TGTGCCAGCAGCTCCGAGGGGTCTGGGGGCCCCTACAATGAGCAGTTCTTC.